This T cell receptor beta chain was found in a study of cytomegalovirus exposure and HLA in healthy donors. In the PCR, 60 Vbeta and 13 Jbeta primers were used. The table came from immunoSEQ multiplex PCR; TCRdb's copy has only in-frame clones and leaves some out. The sample yields 80,000 to 95,000 clones, around 79% seen once. The ends lost 1 base at V and 7 bases at J; junction bases unmatched: 3. CDR1 and CDR2 from the germline V gene are MGHRA and YSYEKL. The CDR3 contains 15 residues. The clonotype comes from a man in his late teens or twenties in good health and CMV-seropositive. Sequenced input: PBMCs. The J gene is TRBJ1-4, the V gene TRBV4-1; 10 nucleotides match TRBD1. The CDR3 nucleotides are TGCGCCAGCAGCCAAGTAAGACAGGGGGCTGAAAAACTGTTTTTT. It specifies CASSQVRQGAEKLFF.